Below, 26 T cell receptor beta chains from the same sample are listed, as sequenced in a study of regulatory T cells in long-lasting Graves disease (dated by TCRdb to 2020 to 2022). The library relied on multiplex PCR. Sequenced using an Illumina HiSeq 4000. CDR3 regions were amplified by Arm-PCR with iRepertoire HTBI primers to construct TCR beta libraries. TCRdb's own reprocessing of the public reads used fastp at Q25 and MiXCR and kept productive beta chains. Entries that share a CDR3 protein sequence are merged under the most common genes and DNA. This sample is represented by 350,000 to 500,000 distinct CDR3 sequences; 21% of them were singletons. Jointly, the top ten make up more than 13% of the sample. The time point tag for this specimen amounts to: persistent/refractory GD, antithyroid drugs over 5 years with positive TRAb. RNA was extracted from PBMCs in TRIzol for both TCR sequencing and RNA sequencing.

Sample: peripheral blood mononuclear cells (PBMCs), taken when the disease was refractory, from a patient treated with antithyroid drugs. Receptors originate from a female donor with Graves disease.

The chain recombines TRBV20-1 with TRBJ2-3; TRBD1 agrees at 11 bases. Germline-derived CDR1 and CDR2 are DFQATT and SNEGSKA (reference sequence). The trim removed 3 bases at V and 8 bases at J, leaving 7 bases unmatched. This CDR3 region has 14 residues. This chain's CDR3 is CSARDRGRNGTQYF. CDR3 DNA sequence: TGCAGTGCTAGGGACAGGGGGCGGAATGGTACGCAGTATTTT.

This clonotype was seen repeatedly, ten times or more. The J gene is TRBJ2-7, the V gene TRBV20-1, with a weak D call TRBD2 (5 bases). The germline gives CDR1 DFQATT, CDR2 SNEGSKA (reference sequence). The V and J ends lost 5 bases and 5 bases respectively, with 13 bases between them. The CDR3 runs to 12 residues. The CDR3 is CSAANRRDEQYF. The CDR3 DNA reads TGCAGTGCTGCTAACCGGCGGGACGAGCAGTACTTC.

There are a few counts of this clonotype. The chain links TRBV27 to TRBJ2-5, with 8 bases aligning to TRBD2. CDR1 MNHEY and CDR2 SMNVEV come from the germline V gene (reference sequence). CDR3 size: 15 residues. The trim removed 5 bases at V and 2 bases at J, leaving 7 bases unmatched. CDR3 DNA sequence: TGTGCCAGCAGTCGGGCTAGCGGGTCTCAAGAGACCCAGTACTTC. This gives the protein CASSRASGSQETQYF.

In this sample, this clonotype turned up many times. The V and J genes are TRBV29-1 and TRBJ2-7; D not certain. CDR1 and CDR2 (germline): SQVTM, ANQGSEA. V was trimmed by 4 bases and J by 4 bases, leaving 14 bases between them. The length of the CDR3 is 13 residues. CDR3 coding DNA: TGCAGCGTTGTCTCGCGGAGCCTATACGAGCAGTACTTC. Its protein is CSVVSRSLYEQYF.

CDR3 nucleotide sequence: TGCGCCAGCAGTAGGAGGCCAGAAGAAGCCAAAAACATTCAGTACTTC. Its protein is CASSRRPEEAKNIQYF. The chain combines TRBV5-1 with TRBJ2-4; D possibly corresponds to TRBD2 (5 bases). The ends were cut back, 5 bases at V and 0 bases at J, with 15 bases in the middle. Germline CDR1 and CDR2: SGHRS and YFSETQ. The CDR3 sequence is 16 residues long.

This clonotype showed up many times. The rearrangement uses TRBV28 and TRBJ1-5; perhaps TRBD1 as D (5 bases). The CDR3 length is 15 residues. Germline loops: CDR1 MDHEN, CDR2 SYDVKM. The V end was cut by 6 bases, the J end by 7 bases, with 19 bases between. CDR3 nucleotide sequence: TGTGCCAGCAGCCGGGCGGCGGGGGAATGGCAGCCCCAGCATTTT. Its translation: CASSRAAGEWQPQHF. The entire variable domain, with the rest obtained from reference TRBV28 and TRBJ1-5, is as follows: DVKVTQSSRYLVKRTGEKVFLECVQDMDHENMFWYRQDPGLGLRLIYFSYDVKMKEKGDIPEGYSVSREKKERFSLILESASTNQTSMYLCASSRAAGEWQPQHFGDGTRLSIL.

The sample holds a few counts of this clonotype. V gene TRBV28 combines with J gene TRBJ2-7, with 11 nucleotides matching TRBD2. The CDR3 covers 14 residues. Looked up from germline, CDR1 is MDHEN and CDR2 is SYDVKM. Trimming removed 8 bases from V and 3 bases from J; junction bases left unmatched: 6. The CDR3 sequence is CASAPGTSGYEQYF. CDR3 sequence (DNA): TGTGCCAGCGCCCCTGGGACTAGCGGCTACGAGCAGTACTTC.

This clonotype was found many times. One junction end disagrees with the germline gene, perhaps due to a read error. This CDR3 is CASSSTEYSSPLHF. The CDR3, as DNA: TGTGCCAGCAGCTCGACAGAGTATAGTTCACCCCTCCACTTT. The chain uses TRBV12-3 or TRBV12-4 and TRBJ1-6; D is perhaps TRBD1 (5 bases). CDR3 length: 14 residues.

The V and J genes are TRBV7-9 and TRBJ2-7; D perhaps matches TRBD1 (6 bases). This CDR3 has 15 amino acids. The V gene's germline CDR1 is SEHNR and CDR2 FQNEAQ (reference sequence). The V end lost 4 bases, the J end lost 3 bases, and 16 bases lay between the germline ends. The CDR3 loop reads CASSSDRRQVYEQYF. CDR3 nucleotides: TGTGCCAGCAGCTCCGATAGAAGACAGGTCTACGAGCAGTACTTC.

At least ten counts were recorded for this clonotype. The rearrangement joins TRBV15 to TRBJ2-5; possibly TRBD1 for D (6 bases). With 5 bases removed from V and 5 bases from J, the gap between germline ends came to 12 bases. CDR1 is LNHNV and CDR2 is YYDKDF in the germline V gene (reference sequence). CDR3 length: 13 amino acids. The CDR3 sequence is CATSGQGRETQYF. The CDR3 DNA is TGTGCCACCAGCGGTCAGGGGCGGGAGACCCAGTACTTC. Full variable domain (remainder filled in from reference TRBV15 and TRBJ2-5): DAMVIQNPRYQVTQFGKPVTLSCSQTLNHNVMYWYQQKSSQAPKLLFHYYDKDFNNEADTPDNFQSRRPNTSFCFLDIRSPGLGDTAMYLCATSGQGRETQYFGPGTRLLVL.

This clonotype came up many times. The chain carries TRBV7-2 and TRBJ2-7; D gene unclear. The CDR3 contains 15 residues. Germline V gene data show CDR1 as SGHTA and CDR2 as FQGNSA. Between the trimmed V and J ends, which lost 10 bases and 5 bases, there was a span of 24 bases. The CDR3, as DNA: TGTGCCAACCCCAGAGAGCGCGGCCGAGATGACGAGCAGTACTTC. Translating gives CANPRERGRDDEQYF.

This clonotype was recorded many times. This chain connects TRBV3-1 to TRBJ2-7; 10 bases map to TRBD2. Losses at the gene ends were 5 bases for V and 6 bases for J; bases not matched to a gene: 16. The CDR3 sequence is 17 residues long. The germline V gene has CDR1 LGHDT and CDR2 YNNKEL (reference sequence). The CDR3 DNA reads TGTGCCAGCAGCGCCCCGAGACTTACTAGCGGGATTGCCGAGCAGTACTTC. This gives the protein CASSAPRLTSGIAEQYF.

The chain employs TRBV5-4 and TRBJ1-4, with 8 bases matching TRBD1. The germline V gene has CDR1 SGHNT and CDR2 YYREEE (reference sequence). V lost 4 bases and J lost 8; bases outside the gene matches: 7. This CDR3 is 14 amino acids long. The CDR3 DNA sequence: TGTGCCAGCAGCAACCAGGGGGCTCAAGAAAAACTGTTTTTT. Translated, it gives CASSNQGAQEKLFF.

This clonotype has only a few counts. The chain combines TRBV6-2 or TRBV6-3 with TRBJ1-6, with D unresolved. The V gene lost 4 bases and the J gene lost 7 bases, with 8 bases spanning the gap. The CDR3 consists of 13 residues. CDR1 and CDR2 (germline): MNHEY, SVGEGT. The CDR3 sequence is CASSLKMNSPLHF. DNA of the CDR3: TGTGCCAGCAGTTTAAAAATGAATTCACCCCTCCACTTT.

This clonotype was counted at least ten times. The V gene is TRBV28, the J gene TRBJ2-5; D possibly matches TRBD1 or TRBD2 (5 bases each). CDR3 length: 18 amino acids. Germline CDR1 MDHEN, CDR2 SYDVKM. The V end lost 2 bases, the J end lost 5 bases, and 24 bases lay between the germline ends. This CDR3 reads CASSLTPGASRHVETQYF. The CDR3 region has the DNA TGTGCCAGCAGTTTAACTCCCGGGGCTAGCCGACATGTGGAGACCCAGTACTTC.

This clonotype was counted ten times or more. The gene calls are TRBV7-2 and TRBJ2-5, with 7 bases aligning to TRBD2. Germline assignment: CDR1 SGHTA and CDR2 FQGNSA. The V gene end was trimmed by 6 bases and the J gene end by 0 bases; junction bases not matched to a gene: 4. CDR3 size: 14 residues. CDR3 nucleotide sequence: TGTGCCAGCAGGGGACTATCGTACCAAGAGACCCAGTACTTC. Amino acid sequence: CASRGLSYQETQYF.

This clonotype was detected many times. The genes are TRBV2 and TRBJ2-2; 7 nucleotides match TRBD2. The CDR3 loop spans 16 amino acids. Trimming cost V 7 bases and J 1 base; bases outside gene matches: 9. Germline CDR1 SNHLY, CDR2 FYNNEI. In DNA, the CDR3 is TGTGCCAGCACTCCATGGGTAGCGGGGAACACCGGGGAGCTGTTTTTT. This encodes CASTPWVAGNTGELFF. The full variable domain, in which reference TRBV2 and TRBJ2-2 provide the parts outside the CDR3, is EPEVTQTPSHQVTQMGQEVILRCVPISNHLYFYWYRQILGQKVEFLVSFYNNEISEKSEIFDDQFSVERPDGSNFTLKIRSTKLEDSAMYFCASTPWVAGNTGELFFGEGSRLTVL.

There are many counts of this clonotype. The chain joins TRBV6-5 to TRBJ2-7; D not resolved. Trimming left V 0 bases short and J 2 bases short, with 8 bases between. This CDR3 comprises 14 residues. Germline V CDR1 and CDR2: MNHEY, SVGAGI. CDR3 amino acids: CASSYSSGPYEQYF. The CDR3 bases are TGTGCCAGCAGTTACTCGTCAGGACCCTACGAGCAGTACTTC.

This clonotype was picked up many times. This rearrangement joins TRBV28 to TRBJ2-4; the D gene is possibly TRBD1 (5 bases). V was pared by 6 bases and J by 10 bases, with 10 bases between. The CDR3 contains 11 residues. CDR1 MDHEN and CDR2 SYDVKM come from the germline V gene. The CDR3 here is CASRERGIQYF. CDR3 DNA: TGTGCCAGCAGGGAAAGGGGTATTCAGTACTTC.

This clonotype has more than one count but fewer than ten. This rearrangement joins TRBV20-1 to TRBJ1-5; D might be TRBD1 (6 bases). The V and J ends lost 5 bases and 2 bases respectively, with 10 bases between them. Germline CDR1 reads DFQATT; CDR2 reads SNEGSKA (reference sequence). There are 13 residues in the CDR3. CDR3 amino acids: CSALRTGNQPQHF. CDR3 DNA: TGCAGTGCTCTGCGGACAGGCAATCAGCCCCAGCATTTT.

The sample holds many counts of this clonotype. The chain has TRBV6-5 and TRBJ1-4; D is undetermined. CDR3 size: 16 residues. V was clipped by 0 bases and J by 0 bases, with 8 bases between them. Looked up from germline, CDR1 is MNHEY and CDR2 is SVGAGI. The CDR3 DNA reads as TGTGCCAGCAGTTACTCTTCCTTTGCAACTAATGAAAAACTGTTTTTT. It translates to CASSYSSFATNEKLFF.

Only a few counts were recorded for this clonotype. This may stem from a read error, because a much larger clone lies one nucleotide away. V is TRBV11-2 and J is TRBJ2-5, with D perhaps assigned TRBD1 or TRBD2 (5 bases each). CDR3 length equals 15 residues. The germline gives CDR1 SGHAT, CDR2 FQNNGV. CDR3 DNA: TGTGCCAGCAGCTTAGAAGCTGGGGACCAAGGGACCCAGTACTTC. This sequence encodes CASSLEAGDQGTQYF.

This chain uses TRBV20-1 with TRBJ1-5; the D gene is possibly TRBD1 (6 bases). The CDR3 is 16 amino acids. Looked up from germline, CDR1 is DFQATT and CDR2 is SNEGSKA (reference sequence). Trimming removed 6 bases at V and 7 bases at J, with 25 bases between. CDR3 DNA: TGCAGTGCCCGACCCGTAGAGCAGGAAGGGGGACAGCCCCAGCATTTT. This translates into CSARPVEQEGGQPQHF.

The genes are TRBV12-3 or TRBV12-4 and TRBJ2-1, with 12 bases that match TRBD2. CDR3 length: 18 amino acids. The V gene end was trimmed by 2 bases and the J gene end by 7 bases; junction bases not matched to a gene: 12. CDR3 sequence (DNA): TGTGCCAGCAGTTTAACGTTGGGCACTAGCGGGAGGTGGAATGAGCAGTTCTTC. Translation gives CASSLTLGTSGRWNEQFF.

This clonotype was seen repeatedly, ten times or more. The chain links TRBV6-1 to TRBJ1-4; no clear D. The CDR3 is 15 amino acids. Germline CDR1 MNHNS, CDR2 SASEGT. Trimming pared 4 bases from V and 7 bases from J, leaving 16 bases between. In nucleotides, the CDR3 is TGTGCCAGCAGTGTTTCAGATCCAGGTGGTGAAAAACTGTTTTTT. Translating gives CASSVSDPGGEKLFF.

This clonotype was picked up many times. V is TRBV7-3 and J is TRBJ2-2; 8 nucleotides agree with TRBD1. Germline-derived CDR1 and CDR2 are SGHTA and FQGTGA. V gave up 5 bases and J gave up 4 bases; unmatched junction bases: 6. The CDR3 consists of 15 residues. CDR3 nucleotide sequence: TGTGCCAGCAGCCCCTCGGACAGGGTCACCGGGGAGCTGTTTTTT. Translation gives CASSPSDRVTGELFF.